This passage covers 26 T cell receptor beta chains from one sample sequenced in a study of T cell responses to AZD1222 COVID-19 vaccine (dated by TCRdb to the early 2020s). The library was made by the immunoSEQ multiplex PCR assay. The table comes from immuneACCESS by way of TCRdb, which keeps in-frame sequences with V and J called. Part of the clones is missing from these tables; in studies checked, under half for an unresolved V gene and the rest for unknown reasons. Across this sample there are about 120,000 clones, with approximately 85% seen only once. The biggest ten clones account for 9.4% of the sample. Reading the label with the study, this specimen's time point is: baseline before first vaccination. This material consisted of peripheral blood, taken on day 0 of AZD1222 vaccination. The receptor source for this set is an adult in good health.

V gene TRBV6-5 combines with J gene TRBJ2-2; no clear D. The CDR3 extends over 12 amino acids. Germline V lookup: CDR1 MNHEY, CDR2 SVGAGI. V gave up 5 bases and J gave up 5 bases, with 6 bases separating them. In DNA, the CDR3 is TGTGCCAGCAGTCCACAGACCGGGGAGCTGTTTTTT. This encodes CASSPQTGELFF.

This clone was seen a single time. The gene calls are TRBV12-3 or TRBV12-4 and TRBJ2-1; the D gene is possibly TRBD1 (5 bases). The CDR3 runs to 13 residues. V lost 2 bases to trimming and J lost 6 bases, with 8 bases between them. As DNA, the CDR3 is TGTGCCAGCAGTTTATCCCAGGGCAATGAGCAGTTCTTC. Its protein is CASSLSQGNEQFF.

This chain links TRBV12-3 or TRBV12-4 with TRBJ1-5; a possible D gene is TRBD1 (5 bases). The CDR3 loop spans 13 amino acids. The V end was cut by 3 bases, the J end by 6 bases, with 9 bases between. CDR3 nucleotide sequence: TGTGCCAGCAGTTTGGGGGGAGGTCAGCCCCAGCATTTT. The encoded protein is CASSLGGGQPQHF.

Written as DNA, the CDR3 is TGCGCCAGCAGCCAAGACGTTCGGACTTACACAACCGGGGAGCTGTTTTTT. This gives the protein CASSQDVRTYTTGELFF. The V gene is TRBV4-1, the J gene TRBJ2-2, with D maybe TRBD2 (5 bases). CDR3 length equals 17 residues. V lost 0 bases and J 5 bases, leaving 16 bases between the germline ends. Germline assignment: CDR1 MGHRA and CDR2 YSYEKL.

The V call is TRBV4-2, the J call TRBJ1-5; D is unclear. The CDR3 runs 16 residues. Germline values: CDR1 LGHNA, CDR2 YNFKEQ. Trimming cost V 1 base and J 3 bases, with 13 bases left between them. CDR3 sequence reads: CASSQVSGVINQPQHF. The CDR3 DNA reads TGTGCCAGCAGCCAAGTGTCCGGGGTAATCAATCAGCCCCAGCATTTT.

The V and J genes are TRBV19 and TRBJ1-2; D unclear. Trimming shortened V by 6 bases and J by 1 base, and 9 bases separated the two germline ends. In germline, CDR1 is LNHDA, CDR2 SQIVND (reference sequence). The CDR3 is made up of 13 amino acids. The CDR3 nucleotides are TGTGCCAGTAGCGCGGTCTATAACTATGGCTACACCTTC. Amino acid sequence: CASSAVYNYGYTF.

V usage is TRBV27 and J usage is TRBJ2-3; the match to TRBD2 covers 12 bases. The germline V gene has CDR1 MNHEY and CDR2 SMNVEV (reference sequence). The CDR3 has 15 amino acids. The V segment lost 5 bases and the J segment 3 bases; nucleotides outside the gene matches: 3. The CDR3: CASSLTSGGTDTQYF. In nucleotides, the CDR3 is TGTGCCAGCAGTCTGACTAGCGGGGGAACAGATACGCAGTATTTT.

V gene TRBV5-1 combines with J gene TRBJ2-5; D might be TRBD2 (6 bases). With 3 bases removed from V and 3 bases from J, the gap between germline ends came to 15 bases. The CDR3 totals 15 residues. Per the germline V gene, CDR1 is SGHRS and CDR2 is YFSETQ. CDR3 DNA: TGCGCCAGCAGCTCGACACCGGGAGCCGAAGAGACCCAGTACTTC. Translation gives CASSSTPGAEETQYF.

The J gene is TRBJ1-1, the V gene TRBV18; D remains unclear. Germline-derived CDR1 and CDR2 are KGHSH and LQKENI. V was clipped by 1 base and J by 3 bases, with 6 bases between them. The CDR3 has 13 residues. The DNA of the CDR3 is TGTGCCAGCTCACCACAGGAACACACTGAAGCTTTCTTT. It is translated as CASSPQEHTEAFF.

The chain links TRBV5-4 to TRBJ2-7; 8 positions match TRBD1. The CDR3 length is 15 residues. Germline CDR1 reads SGHNT; CDR2 reads YYREEE (reference sequence). The J segment lost 2 bases and the V segment lost 4 bases, leaving 8 bases of the junction unmatched. The CDR3: CASSDGQGGTYEQYF. CDR3 DNA: TGTGCCAGCAGCGACGGACAGGGTGGTACCTACGAGCAGTACTTC.

The CDR3 DNA is TGTGCCAGCAGTGAGCAGGGGGTTAACTATGGCTACACCTTC. Its protein is CASSEQGVNYGYTF. J is TRBJ1-2 and V is TRBV2; TRBD1 matches 7 bases. Germline CDR1 reads SNHLY; CDR2 reads FYNNEI. Trimming at V came to 3 bases and at J to 1 base, leaving 2 bases not matched to a gene. The CDR3 sequence is 14 residues long.

J is TRBJ2-5 and V is TRBV10-3; TRBD1 or TRBD2 may be the D gene (6 bases each). CDR3 length: 14 amino acids. The germline V and J ends were trimmed by 1 base and 5 bases, with 11 bases remaining between them. Germline V gene data show CDR1 as ENHRY and CDR2 as SYGVKD. The CDR3 here is CAISEFGGRETQYF. CDR3 nucleotides: TGTGCCATCAGTGAGTTCGGGGGCAGGGAGACCCAGTACTTC.

The chain combines TRBV5-6 with TRBJ1-1; tentative D call: TRBD1 (6 bases). The germline gives CDR1 SGHDT, CDR2 YYEEEE. This CDR3 is built from 12 residues. V was pared by 1 base and J by 9 bases, with 10 bases between. As DNA, the CDR3 is TGTGCCAGCAGCTTGAGGGGGGCAAAAGCTTTCTTT. Translated: CASSLRGAKAFF.

The rearrangement uses TRBV28 and TRBJ1-1; D unresolved. The CDR3 totals 12 residues. The germline V gene has CDR1 MDHEN and CDR2 SYDVKM. V gave up 5 bases and J gave up 10 bases, with 14 bases separating them. The CDR3 loop is CASSRTWFTAFF. The CDR3 nucleotides read TGTGCCAGCAGTCGAACCTGGTTCACAGCTTTCTTT.

The rearrangement joins TRBV28 to TRBJ1-1; D remains unclear. The CDR3 length is 12 residues. CDR1 and CDR2 (germline): MDHEN, SYDVKM. V was trimmed by 9 bases and J by 3 bases, leaving 11 bases between them. The CDR3 sequence: CASKVVDTEAFF. CDR3 DNA: TGTGCCAGTAAGGTGGTGGACACTGAAGCTTTCTTT.

The chain has TRBV12-3 or TRBV12-4 and TRBJ2-1; D may correspond to TRBD1 or TRBD2 (5 bases each). This CDR3 has 11 residues. The V end lost 8 bases, the J end lost 9 bases, and 11 bases lay between the germline ends. This CDR3 reads CASWDGGEQFF. Written as DNA, the CDR3 is TGTGCCAGCTGGGACGGCGGTGAGCAGTTCTTC.

The V gene is TRBV25-1, the J gene TRBJ2-5; 8 nucleotides align to TRBD1. After removal of 4 bases from V and 2 bases from J, the junction contained 12 bases not matched to a gene. Per the germline V gene, CDR1 is MGHDK and CDR2 is SYGVNS. CDR3 length: 17 residues. CDR3 residues: CASSAPLGTGGQETQYF. DNA for the CDR3: TGTGCCAGCAGTGCCCCCCTCGGGACAGGAGGGCAAGAGACCCAGTACTTC.

The chain couples TRBV27 to TRBJ1-5; no definite D call. The CDR3 is 15 residues long. Germline CDR1 reads MNHEY; CDR2 reads SMNVEV (reference sequence). Between the trimmed V and J ends, which lost 4 bases and 0 bases, there was a span of 10 bases. Here the CDR3 reads CASSYTGYSNQPQHF. CDR3 nucleotide sequence: TGTGCCAGCAGTTATACGGGATATAGCAATCAGCCCCAGCATTTT.

This chain connects TRBV19 to TRBJ1-5; 7 bases are a match to TRBD1. Trimming took 4 bases from V and 6 from J; bases not matched to a gene: 6. Germline CDR1 and CDR2: LNHDA and SQIVND (reference sequence). There are 14 residues in the CDR3. The CDR3 DNA reads as TGTGCCAGTAGTAACTCAGGGGGAAGTCAGCCCCAGCATTTT. Translated, it gives CASSNSGGSQPQHF.

The rearrangement joins TRBV10-3 to TRBJ1-6, with 8 bases lining up with TRBD1. The CDR3 runs to 13 residues. Per germline, CDR1 ENHRY and CDR2 SYGVKD. J gave up 10 bases and V 6 bases, and 5 bases lay outside the gene matches. CDR3 region: CAIRGPGGSPLHF. The CDR3 DNA reads TGTGCCATCAGGGGCCCAGGGGGCTCACCCCTCCACTTT.

This rearrangement joins TRBV7-2 to TRBJ2-2; 14 bases are a match to TRBD2. J gave up 0 bases and V 3 bases, and 3 bases lay outside the gene matches. Germline CDR1 reads SGHTA; CDR2 reads FQGNSA. The CDR3 consists of 18 residues. The CDR3 DNA is TGTGCCAGCAGCTTCAGGACTAGCGGGGGGCCGAACACCGGGGAGCTGTTTTTT. As protein: CASSFRTSGGPNTGELFF.

This chain joins TRBV6-4 and TRBJ1-5, with D unclear. The germline V and J ends were trimmed by 2 bases and 3 bases, with 5 bases remaining between them. The CDR3 spans 13 residues. Looked up from germline, CDR1 is MRHNA and CDR2 is SNTAGT. The CDR3 nucleotides are TGTGCCAGCAGTGACGGGGACAATCAGCCCCAGCATTTT. It translates to CASSDGDNQPQHF.

This clone occurred many times. The CDR3 sequence: CASSLGGTGEAFF. For the CDR3, the DNA is TGTGCCAGCAGCTTGGGTGGGACAGGTGAAGCTTTCTTT. The rearrangement uses TRBV5-4 and TRBJ1-1, with 8 nucleotides matching TRBD1. The ends lost 0 bases at V and 7 bases at J; junction bases unmatched: 2. There are 13 residues in the CDR3. Per germline, CDR1 SGHNT and CDR2 YYREEE (reference sequence).

The rearrangement joins TRBV6-4 to TRBJ1-5; TRBD1 might be the D (5 bases). Trimming removed 2 bases at V and 0 bases at J, with 8 bases between. The length of the CDR3 is 15 residues. Germline CDR1 and CDR2: MRHNA and SNTAGT. CDR3 sequence reads: CASSDDGGSNQPQHF. Written as DNA, the CDR3 is TGTGCCAGCAGTGACGATGGGGGTAGCAATCAGCCCCAGCATTTT.

The J gene is TRBJ1-5, the V gene TRBV30; D is unclear. V lost 0 bases and J lost 5, with 8 bases in between. Per germline, CDR1 GTSNPN and CDR2 SVGIG (reference sequence). The CDR3 is 13 amino acids. Here the CDR3 reads CAWSVSGDQPQHF. The CDR3, as DNA: TGTGCCTGGAGTGTTTCGGGTGATCAGCCCCAGCATTTT.

With regard to this clone: At the DNA level, this CDR3 is encoded by other sequences in the same sample as well. The chain links TRBV19 to TRBJ1-2; D is unclear. CDR1 and CDR2 from the germline V gene are LNHDA and SQIVND (reference sequence). The CDR3 is 11 amino acids. V was pared by 5 bases and J by 2 bases, with 3 bases between. The CDR3 DNA sequence: TGTGCCAGTAGTCCGAACTATGGCTACACCTTC. Translating it yields CASSPNYGYTF.